These 16 T cell receptor beta chains originate from one sample sequenced in a study of T cells in women clearing cervical HPV infection. Here immunoSEQ multiplex PCR was the method, and the copy in TCRdb shows in-frame clones only, minus some. The listing records 45,000 to 55,000 clones. The sample comprised blood buffy coat. The receptors originated from a woman aged 18-70 years with a cervical HPV16 infection that either progressed to CIN3+ or cleared (not recorded which).

With regard to this clone: The read ends 3 residues before the CDR3 terminus; that terminus is restored from the germline J gene. V usage is TRBV4-1 and J usage is TRBJ2-6; D is possibly TRBD1 (6 bases). Trimming took off 1 base at V and 0 bases at J, with 10 bases between the two ends. This CDR3 contains 17 residues. Germline lookup yields CDR1 MGHRA and CDR2 YSYEKL. CDR3 amino acids: CASSQAGANSGANVLTF. CDR3 DNA, as far as it was read: TGCGCCAGCAGCCAAGCAGGGGCTAACTCTGGGGCCAACGTC.

A remark on this clone: Sequencing ends 3 residues short of the CDR3 end; the germline J gene provides the rest. The chain combines TRBV13 with TRBJ2-7; D possibly corresponds to TRBD2 (6 bases). The CDR3 is 14 residues long. Trimming cost V 5 bases and J 2 bases, with 13 bases left between them. The V gene's germline CDR1 is PRHDT and CDR2 FYEKMQ (reference sequence). The CDR3 sequence: CASSPVGGAYEQYF. The sequenced CDR3 bases are TGTGCCAGCAGCCCTGTGGGGGGAGCCTACGAG.

A word on this clone: The observed sequence ends 3 residues before the CDR3 terminus, with the missing tail filled in from the germline J gene. This sequence joins TRBV18 and TRBJ2-6; D is perhaps TRBD1 (5 bases). This CDR3 has 15 residues. The V end was cut by 4 bases, the J end by 2 bases, with 9 bases between. Germline assignment: CDR1 KGHSH and CDR2 LQKENI. The DNA read from the CDR3 is TGTGCCAGCTCACAGGGGTCCCCTGGGGCCAACGTC. This encodes CASSQGSPGANV. The full-length CDR3 reads as CASSQGSPGANVLTF.

With respect to this clone: With the read ending 3 residues before the CDR3 end, the germline J gene is used to fill in that end. V and J are TRBV20-1 and TRBJ2-3; 14 positions match TRBD2. Germline values: CDR1 DFQATT, CDR2 SNEGSKA (reference sequence). The V gene end was trimmed by 1 base and the J gene end by 5 bases; junction bases not matched to a gene: 5. This CDR3 comprises 16 residues. CDR3 DNA, as far as it was read: TGCAGTGCTAGAGCGGGGACTAGCGGGGGAATAGATACG. This encodes CSARAGTSGGIDT. The CDR3 in full is CSARAGTSGGIDTQYF.

Concerning this clone: The CDR3 extends 3 residues past the end of the read, so its final part is completed from the germline J gene. The chain couples TRBV12-3 or TRBV12-4 to TRBJ2-7; perhaps D is TRBD1 or TRBD2 (5 bases each). Trimming removed 5 bases from V and 0 bases from J, with 20 bases in between. This CDR3 spans 17 amino acids. The CDR3 loop is CASSVLLTEGSSYEQYF. CDR3 bases read: TGTGCCAGCAGTGTGCTATTGACCGAGGGGTCCTCCTACGAG.

As for this clone: The sequence runs out 3 residues before the end of the CDR3; the remainder is reconstructed from the germline J gene. V and J are TRBV7-3 and TRBJ1-1, with D maybe TRBD1 (6 bases). V was pared by 5 bases and J by 4 bases, with 14 bases between. Germline V CDR1 and CDR2: SGHTA, FQGTGA. This CDR3 comprises 14 residues. CDR3 bases read: TGTGCCAGCAGCAGTCAGGGGAAGGGCACTGAA. Its protein is CASSSQGKGTE. The complete CDR3 protein is CASSSQGKGTEAFF. Looking up the rest from reference TRBV7-3 and TRBJ1-1 gives the full variable domain: GAGVSQTPSNKVTEKGKYVELRCDPISGHTALYWYRQSLGQGPEFLIYFQGTGAADDSGLPNDRFFAVRPEGSVSTLKIQRTERGDSAVYLCASSSQGKGTEAFFGQGTRLTVV.

About this clone: The read halts 3 residues ahead of the CDR3 end, with the missing end drawn from the germline J gene. The chain uses TRBV6-1 and TRBJ1-5, with D possibly matching TRBD1 (5 bases). The V end was cut by 4 bases, the J end by 5 bases, with 15 bases between. The germline CDR1 and CDR2 sequences are MNHNS and SASEGT. The CDR3 is made up of 15 amino acids. The CDR3 DNA, read in part, is TGTGCCAGCAGTGGACTCAGGGAGGTAGATCAGCCC. It is translated as CASSGLREVDQP. The entire CDR3 protein reads CASSGLREVDQPQHF.

Concerning this clone: Read data end 3 residues before the CDR3 end; the end is taken from the germline J gene. V usage is TRBV7-2 and J usage is TRBJ1-1; unclear D gene. The V end was cut by 1 base, the J end by 7 bases, with 10 bases between. Germline V gives CDR1 SGHTA, CDR2 FQGNSA. The length of the CDR3 is 13 residues. CDR3 DNA, as far as it was read: TGTGCCAGCAGCTTAGTAAAACAGCTTGAA. It translates to CASSLVKQLE. The whole CDR3 sequence is CASSLVKQLEAFF.

Notes on this clone: The CDR3 end lies 3 residues beyond the end of the read and is filled in from the germline J gene. V usage is TRBV7-3 and J usage is TRBJ2-3; TRBD2 aligns across 8 bases. The CDR3 runs to 15 residues. The ends lost 6 bases at V and 5 bases at J; junction bases unmatched: 10. Per the germline V gene, CDR1 is SGHTA and CDR2 is FQGTGA. The CDR3 sequence: CASSSTGGRGDTQYF. CDR3 DNA (partial): TGTGCCAGCAGTTCTACGGGGGGGCGGGGAGATACG.

A note on this clone: The read gets to within 3 residues of the CDR3 end, and the germline J gene fills in the rest. The J gene is TRBJ2-7, the V gene TRBV28, with a weak D call TRBD1 (6 bases). Germline CDR1 and CDR2: MDHEN and SYDVKM. The germline V and J ends were trimmed by 7 bases and 2 bases, with 12 bases remaining between them. The CDR3 runs to 13 residues. CDR3 amino acids: CASMKGHTYEQYF. Partial CDR3 DNA: TGTGCCAGCATGAAGGGACATACCTACGAG.

A remark on this clone: The read finishes 3 residues shy of the CDR3 end, and the germline J gene is used to complete it. This chain uses TRBV5-1 with TRBJ1-2; D unclear. This CDR3 has 15 amino acids. The germline V and J ends were trimmed by 6 bases and 3 bases, with 18 bases remaining between them. CDR1 is SGHRS, CDR2 YFSETQ, per germline. Partial CDR3 DNA: TGCGCCAGCATCGAGCAACCAACGAGTTACTATGGC. Residues: CASIEQPTSYYG. The complete CDR3 reads CASIEQPTSYYGYTF.

CDR3 protein: CASSFSRDNEQFF. The CDR3 bases that were read are TGTGCCAGCAGCTTTTCCCGGGACAATGAG. The chain uses TRBV11-3 and TRBJ2-1; no reliable D call. Sequencing ends 3 residues short of the CDR3 end; the germline J gene provides the rest. Germline loops: CDR1 SGHNT, CDR2 YENEEA. The CDR3 length is 13 residues. Trimming removed 3 bases at V and 5 bases at J, with 8 bases between.

Details on this clone: The observed sequence ends 3 residues before the CDR3 terminus, with the missing tail filled in from the germline J gene. This chain links TRBV5-1 with TRBJ2-2, with D perhaps matching TRBD1 (6 bases). V lost 4 bases, J lost 3 bases, and 13 bases lay in between. The CDR3 totals 15 residues. The germline V gene has CDR1 SGHRS and CDR2 YFSETQ. CDR3 DNA, as far as it was read: TGCGCCAGCAGCACGCATAACAGGGACACCGGGGAG. Translating gives CASSTHNRDTGE. The whole CDR3 protein reads CASSTHNRDTGELFF.

A remark on this clone: The read is 3 residues too short to cover the CDR3 end, so that end is filled in from the germline J gene. This chain connects TRBV19 to TRBJ2-2; 7 nucleotides line up with TRBD1. The V segment lost 5 bases and the J segment 6 bases; nucleotides outside the gene matches: 15. The CDR3 is 17 amino acids. CDR1 and CDR2 from the germline V gene are LNHDA and SQIVND (reference sequence). The CDR3 protein is CASSPPPPTGIAGELFF. CDR3 bases read: TGTGCCAGTAGTCCCCCGCCCCCGACAGGGATAGCCGGGGAG.

With regard to this clone: The CDR3 end is not reached by the read, which stops 3 residues before it; the germline J gene fills it in. The chain uses TRBV6-4 and TRBJ1-6, with D possibly matching TRBD1 (6 bases). The CDR3 loop spans 19 amino acids. V lost 2 bases and J lost 2, with 19 bases in between. The germline V gene encodes CDR1 MRHNA and CDR2 SNTAGT. Partial CDR3 DNA: TGTGCCAGCAGTGACCCTCCTGGGAGGGGGAAAGCCTATAATTCACCC. It specifies CASSDPPGRGKAYNSP. In full, the CDR3 is CASSDPPGRGKAYNSPLHF.

For this clone: With the read ending 3 residues before the CDR3 end, the germline J gene is used to fill in that end. The chain couples TRBV5-6 to TRBJ2-5; 9 nucleotides agree with TRBD2. CDR1 is SGHDT and CDR2 is YYEEEE in the germline V gene. This CDR3 has 15 residues. This CDR3 is CASSLSSGDAQTQYF. The covered CDR3 bases are TGTGCCAGCAGCTTGTCTAGCGGGGACGCCCAAACC.